Below are 25 T cell receptor beta chains sequenced from a single sample in a study of radiotherapy plus CTLA-4 blockade in lung cancer. The protocol was immunoSEQ multiplex PCR, while the TCRdb copy is restricted to in-frame clones and leaves out a portion. The data show tens of thousands of clones, approximately 77% seen once. The source material was peripheral blood, sampled from a patient treated with radiotherapy plus ipilimumab. The origin of the receptors is a human donor with non-small cell lung cancer whose response to radiotherapy plus ipilimumab could not be evaluated.

The J gene is TRBJ1-4, the V gene TRBV15, with D hard to call. V was clipped by 5 bases and J by 12 bases, with 19 bases between them. Germline V gene data show CDR1 as LNHNV and CDR2 as YYDKDF (reference sequence). The CDR3 loop spans 14 amino acids. The DNA for the CDR3 is TGTGCCACCAGCCCCGGGCCTTACATGAGGGAACTGTTTTTT. The encoded protein is CATSPGPYMRELFF.

The sample holds one count of this clone. The V and J genes are TRBV19 and TRBJ2-1, with TRBD2 matching 9 bases. Unmatched junction bases numbered 6, after V lost 7 bases and J lost 5 bases. Germline V gives CDR1 LNHDA, CDR2 SQIVND (reference sequence). The CDR3 totals 14 residues. CDR3 residues: CASNAGGPNNEQFF. CDR3 bases: TGTGCCAGTAACGCGGGAGGGCCAAACAATGAGCAGTTCTTC.

This chain uses TRBV5-1 with TRBJ2-5; TRBD1 is a possible D gene (6 bases). This CDR3 is built from 15 residues. The germline gives CDR1 SGHRS, CDR2 YFSETQ. The V end lost 4 bases, the J end lost 4 bases, and 17 bases lay between the germline ends. CDR3: CASSTQQGLGETQYF. Written as DNA, the CDR3 is TGCGCCAGCAGCACACAACAGGGTTTGGGAGAGACCCAGTACTTC.

The CDR3 here is CASSWGDREFNEQFF. CDR3 bases: TGCGCCAGCAGCTGGGGGGACAGGGAGTTCAATGAGCAGTTCTTC. This sequence joins TRBV5-1 and TRBJ2-1; 9 nucleotides match TRBD1. V lost 3 bases and J lost 6; bases outside the gene matches: 7. The germline V gene encodes CDR1 SGHRS and CDR2 YFSETQ. This CDR3 has 15 amino acids.

The V gene is TRBV5-4, the J gene TRBJ2-3, with a tentative D call TRBD1 (5 bases). Looked up from germline, CDR1 is SGHNT and CDR2 is YYREEE (reference sequence). The CDR3 is 15 residues long. V was trimmed by 4 bases and J by 2 bases, leaving 14 bases between them. CDR3 amino acids: CASSPKVGATDTQYF. The DNA for the CDR3 is TGTGCCAGCAGCCCTAAAGTAGGGGCCACAGATACGCAGTATTTT.

The chain carries TRBV27 and TRBJ1-5; the D gene is possibly TRBD1 (6 bases). This CDR3 has 12 amino acids. The V end was cut by 7 bases, the J end by 4 bases, with 8 bases between. Per germline, CDR1 MNHEY and CDR2 SMNVEV (reference sequence). CDR3 protein: CASMTGNQPQHF. CDR3 coding DNA: TGTGCCAGCATGACAGGTAATCAGCCCCAGCATTTT.

The chain couples TRBV11-2 to TRBJ2-5; no reliable D call. The germline CDR1 and CDR2 sequences are SGHAT and FQNNGV. Deletions cut 0 bases from V and 9 bases from J, with 5 bases between. CDR3 length: 11 residues. The CDR3 DNA is TGTGCCAGCAGCTTAGATTTCGCCCAGTACTTC. Translated: CASSLDFAQYF.

The table lists this clone with a count of one. Here the CDR3 DNA reads TGTGCCAGCAGCTTATCTAAGAACGAGCAGTACTTC. Its protein is CASSLSKNEQYF. The chain employs TRBV7-2 and TRBJ2-7; D gene ambiguous. This CDR3 is built from 12 residues. Trimming removed 2 bases from V and 5 bases from J, with 7 bases in between. The germline CDR1 and CDR2 sequences are SGHTA and FQGNSA.

This clone has just a few counts. The chain links TRBV7-9 to TRBJ1-1; unclear D gene. The V end lost 5 bases, the J end lost 1 base, and 8 bases lay between the germline ends. Germline values: CDR1 SEHNR, CDR2 FQNEAQ (reference sequence). The CDR3 consists of 13 residues. The CDR3 DNA is TGTGCCAGCAGCCGAAGAGGGAACACTGAAGCTTTCTTT. Amino acid sequence: CASSRRGNTEAFF.

The chain recombines TRBV30 with TRBJ2-4, with 13 positions matching TRBD2. Trimming removed 2 bases from V and 13 bases from J; junction bases left unmatched: 8. This CDR3 is built from 14 residues. Germline V gene sequence: CDR1 GTSNPN, CDR2 SVGIG (reference sequence). In nucleotides, the CDR3 is TGTGCCTGGAGTCGGGGACTAGCGGGAATCCCCCAGTACTTC. It codes for CAWSRGLAGIPQYF.

The chain is built from TRBV7-2 and TRBJ2-7; TRBD1 agrees at 8 bases. There are 16 residues in the CDR3. Trimming removed 1 base from V and 5 bases from J; junction bases left unmatched: 10. Germline V gene data show CDR1 as SGHTA and CDR2 as FQGNSA. The CDR3 loop reads CASSLVGSGGLDEQYF. The CDR3 nucleotides read TGTGCCAGCAGCTTAGTTGGGTCAGGGGGCCTCGACGAGCAGTACTTC.

The chain combines TRBV7-2 with TRBJ1-1, with 9 nucleotides matching TRBD1. Trimming removed 5 bases from V and 4 bases from J; junction bases left unmatched: 8. The germline gives CDR1 SGHTA, CDR2 FQGNSA. This CDR3 region has 15 residues. CDR3 sequence reads: CASSKQGARVTEAFF. In nucleotides, the CDR3 is TGTGCCAGCAGCAAACAGGGGGCGCGGGTCACTGAAGCTTTCTTT.

The CDR3 DNA follows: TGTGCCAGCAGTTCCCGAAGTAGGGGTGAAAAACTGTTTTTT. It encodes CASSSRSRGEKLFF. This chain connects TRBV6-5 to TRBJ1-4, with D tentatively TRBD1 (5 bases). Germline-derived CDR1 and CDR2 are MNHEY and SVGAGI. This CDR3 region has 14 residues. The V end was cut by 4 bases, the J end by 7 bases, with 13 bases between.

This clone occurred a few times. The rearrangement links TRBV14 to TRBJ2-1; 7 nucleotides align to TRBD2. The germline gives CDR1 SGHDN, CDR2 FVKESK. Trimming took 0 bases from V and 8 from J; bases not matched to a gene: 13. The CDR3 consists of 17 residues. Here the CDR3 DNA reads TGTGCCAGCAGCCAAGATAGGTTGAGGGAGGGCTTGGATGAGCAGTTCTTC. Translation gives CASSQDRLREGLDEQFF.

This clone was recorded once. The rearrangement uses TRBV5-6 and TRBJ2-3; a weak D match, TRBD1 (5 bases). The ends were cut back, 5 bases at V and 3 bases at J, with 10 bases in the middle. The germline gives CDR1 SGHDT, CDR2 YYEEEE. This CDR3 has 13 residues. The CDR3 loop is CASRKGATDTQYF. DNA for the CDR3: TGTGCCAGCAGAAAAGGGGCGACAGATACGCAGTATTTT.

The chain is built from TRBV18 and TRBJ2-2; TRBD1 agrees at 12 bases. The CDR3 has 17 amino acids. From germline, CDR1 is KGHSH and CDR2 LQKENI. V trimming: 1 base; J trimming: 6 bases; junction bases outside the gene matches: 6. CDR3 in amino acids: CASSPLGTGGFAGELFF. DNA for the CDR3: TGTGCCAGCTCACCACTCGGGACAGGGGGCTTTGCCGGGGAGCTGTTTTTT. Looking up the rest from reference TRBV18 and TRBJ2-2 gives the full variable domain: NAGVMQNPRHLVRRRGQEARLRCSPMKGHSHVYWYRQLPEEGLKFMVYLQKENIIDESGMPKERFSAEFPKEGPSILRIQQVVRGDSAAYFCASSPLGTGGFAGELFFGEGSRLTVL.

J is TRBJ1-1 and V is TRBV6-5; D is uncertain. Looked up from germline, CDR1 is MNHEY and CDR2 is SVGAGI. V was shortened by 7 bases and J by 5 bases, with 17 bases between the two germline ends. The CDR3 consists of 14 residues. The CDR3 loop reads CASTEAGRGTEAFF. The CDR3, as DNA: TGTGCCAGCACCGAAGCGGGCAGAGGGACTGAAGCTTTCTTT.

This clone was seen more than once but under ten times. The V gene is TRBV7-9, the J gene TRBJ1-4; maybe TRBD1 (6 bases). The CDR3 covers 14 residues. V dropped 5 bases and J dropped 7 bases, with 14 bases sitting between them. CDR1 and CDR2 (germline): SEHNR, FQNEAQ (reference sequence). The CDR3 nucleotides read TGTGCCAGCAGCGCAGAAACAGGGTTTGAAAAACTGTTTTTT. Translating gives CASSAETGFEKLFF. Supplemented by reference TRBV7-9 and TRBJ1-4, the full variable domain reads DTGVSQNPRHKITKRGQNVTFRCDPISEHNRLYWYRQTLGQGPEFLTYFQNEAQLEKSRLLSDRFSAERPKGSFSTLEIQRTEQGDSAMYLCASSAETGFEKLFFGSGTQLSVL.

The CDR3 loop reads CASSWGLAGENEQFF. The DNA of the CDR3 is TGTGCCAGCAGCTGGGGACTAGCGGGAGAAAATGAGCAGTTCTTC. V usage is TRBV7-8 and J usage is TRBJ2-1; TRBD2 matches 14 bases. CDR3 length: 15 amino acids. J lost 7 bases, V lost 4 bases, and 3 bases had no gene match. The V gene's germline CDR1 is SGHVS and CDR2 FQNEAQ.

This clone was seen only a few times. The chain is built from TRBV29-1 and TRBJ2-7; 7 nucleotides align to TRBD1. Germline CDR1 reads SQVTM; CDR2 reads ANQGSEA. The CDR3 extends over 15 amino acids. With 0 bases clipped from V and 6 bases from J, the junction kept 11 bases outside the gene matches. This CDR3 is CSVEDPTGFLGEQYF. In DNA, the CDR3 is TGCAGCGTTGAAGACCCGACAGGGTTTTTGGGCGAGCAGTACTTC.

The chain joins TRBV29-1 to TRBJ2-7; TRBD1 agrees at 7 bases. This CDR3 spans 13 amino acids. V trimming: 6 bases; J trimming: 0 bases; junction bases outside the gene matches: 5. Germline CDR1 reads SQVTM; CDR2 reads ANQGSEA. CDR3 nucleotide sequence: TGCAGCGTATTACAGGGGATCTCCTACGAGCAGTACTTC. Translation gives CSVLQGISYEQYF.

This chain joins TRBV28 and TRBJ2-1; 7 bases map to TRBD2. After removal of 3 bases from V and 15 bases from J, the junction contained 8 bases not matched to a gene. CDR3 size: 12 residues. The germline CDR1 and CDR2 sequences are MDHEN and SYDVKM. CDR3 residues: CASSFGGRGLFF. CDR3 bases: TGTGCCAGCAGTTTTGGCGGGAGAGGCCTGTTCTTC.

This clone was observed a few times. The J gene is TRBJ1-2, the V gene TRBV6-5; TRBD1 might be the D (5 bases). The CDR3 contains 14 residues. Trimming pared 5 bases from V and 7 bases from J, leaving 17 bases between. Germline V gene data show CDR1 as MNHEY and CDR2 as SVGAGI. For the CDR3, the DNA is TGTGCCAGCAGTCTCCAGGGCCCCCGCGGTGGCTACACCTTC. Translated, it gives CASSLQGPRGGYTF.

The chain uses TRBV27 and TRBJ1-2, with D tentatively TRBD1 (5 bases). The V gene lost 2 bases and the J gene lost 5 bases, with 15 bases spanning the gap. The CDR3 spans 15 residues. Germline CDR1 and CDR2: MNHEY and SMNVEV (reference sequence). The CDR3 region has the DNA TGTGCCAGCAGTTTAAGGACGGGCGGACATTATGGCTACACCTTC. It encodes CASSLRTGGHYGYTF.

Concerning this clone itself: Other DNA sequences within the sample encode an identical CDR3. This chain connects TRBV6-1 to TRBJ1-2; 9 bases line up with TRBD1. Losses at the gene ends were 5 bases for V and 4 bases for J; bases not matched to a gene: 8. CDR3 length: 15 residues. Germline CDR1 reads MNHNS; CDR2 reads SASEGT. The chain's CDR3 is CASSSKQGAGYGYTF. CDR3 coding DNA: TGTGCCAGCAGTTCGAAACAGGGGGCGGGCTATGGCTACACCTTC.